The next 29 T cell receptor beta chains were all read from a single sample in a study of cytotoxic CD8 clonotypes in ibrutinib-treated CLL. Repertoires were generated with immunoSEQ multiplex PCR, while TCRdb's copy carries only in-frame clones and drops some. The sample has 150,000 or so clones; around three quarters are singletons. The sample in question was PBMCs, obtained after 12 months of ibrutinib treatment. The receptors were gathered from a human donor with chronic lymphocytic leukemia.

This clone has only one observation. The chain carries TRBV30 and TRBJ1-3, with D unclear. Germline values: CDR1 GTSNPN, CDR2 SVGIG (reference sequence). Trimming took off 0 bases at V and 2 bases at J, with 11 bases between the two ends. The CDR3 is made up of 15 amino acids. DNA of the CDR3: TGTGCCTGGAGTGTAAATGGCTATCCTGGAAACACCATATATTTT. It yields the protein CAWSVNGYPGNTIYF. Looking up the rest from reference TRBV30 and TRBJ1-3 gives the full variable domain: SQTIHQWPATLVQPVGSPLSLECTVEGTSNPNLYWYRQAAGRGLQLLFYSVGIGQISSEVPQNLSASRPQDRQFILSSKKLLLSDSGFYLCAWSVNGYPGNTIYFGEGSWLTVV.

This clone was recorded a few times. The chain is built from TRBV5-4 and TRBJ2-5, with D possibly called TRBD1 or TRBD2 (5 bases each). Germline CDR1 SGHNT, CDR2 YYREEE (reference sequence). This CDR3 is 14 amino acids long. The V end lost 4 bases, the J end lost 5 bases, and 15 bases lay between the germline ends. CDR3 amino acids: CASSHRDVPETQYF. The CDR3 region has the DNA TGTGCCAGCAGCCACCGGGACGTGCCTGAGACCCAGTACTTC.

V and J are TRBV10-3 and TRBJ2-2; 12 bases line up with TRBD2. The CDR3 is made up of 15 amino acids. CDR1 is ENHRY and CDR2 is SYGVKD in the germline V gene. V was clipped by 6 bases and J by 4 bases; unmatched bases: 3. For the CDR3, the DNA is TGTGCCATCAGGAGGGGACTAGCGGGCACCGGGGAGCTGTTTTTT. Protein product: CAIRRGLAGTGELFF.

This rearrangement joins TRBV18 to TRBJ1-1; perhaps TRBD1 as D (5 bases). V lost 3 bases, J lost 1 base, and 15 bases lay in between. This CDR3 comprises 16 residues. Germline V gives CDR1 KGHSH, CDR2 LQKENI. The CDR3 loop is CASSPRITGENTEAFF. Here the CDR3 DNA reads TGTGCCAGCTCACCGCGGATTACGGGGGAGAACACTGAAGCTTTCTTT.

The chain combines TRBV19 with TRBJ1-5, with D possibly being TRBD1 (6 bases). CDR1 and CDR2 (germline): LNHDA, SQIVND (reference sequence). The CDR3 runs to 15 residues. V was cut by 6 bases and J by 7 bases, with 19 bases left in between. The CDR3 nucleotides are TGTGCCAGTAGCCCCCAGCACAGGGCCGGGCAGCCCCAGCATTTT. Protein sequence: CASSPQHRAGQPQHF.

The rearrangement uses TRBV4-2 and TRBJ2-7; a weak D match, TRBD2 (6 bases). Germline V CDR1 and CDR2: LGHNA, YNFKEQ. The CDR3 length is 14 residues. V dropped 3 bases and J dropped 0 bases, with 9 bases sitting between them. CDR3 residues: CASSQMDYSYEQYF. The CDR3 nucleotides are TGTGCCAGCAGCCAGATGGACTACTCCTACGAGCAGTACTTC.

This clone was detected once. The CDR3 reads CASSLITNEQFF. CDR3 bases: TGTGCCAGCAGCTTGATCACGAATGAGCAGTTCTTC. This chain connects TRBV7-2 to TRBJ2-1; D is uncertain. Germline V gives CDR1 SGHTA, CDR2 FQGNSA. The CDR3 sequence is 12 residues long. V was pared by 3 bases and J by 7 bases, with 7 bases between.

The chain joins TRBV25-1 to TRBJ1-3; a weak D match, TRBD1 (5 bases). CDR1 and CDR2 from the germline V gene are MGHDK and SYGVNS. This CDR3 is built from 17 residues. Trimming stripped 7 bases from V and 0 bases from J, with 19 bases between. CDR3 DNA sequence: TGTGCCAGCATACCCGGGCAGGGCCCCTTCTCTGGAAACACCATATATTTT. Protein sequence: CASIPGQGPFSGNTIYF.

CDR3 nucleotides: TGTGCCAGCAGTTTGTTATCCTACGAGCAGTACTTC. The encoded protein is CASSLLSYEQYF. This sequence joins TRBV28 and TRBJ2-7; the D is unclear. V shed 3 bases and J shed 1 base, with 4 bases lying between them. Germline CDR1 reads MDHEN; CDR2 reads SYDVKM. This CDR3 is 12 amino acids long. Filled out from reference TRBV28 and TRBJ2-7, the complete variable domain reads DVKVTQSSRYLVKRTGEKVFLECVQDMDHENMFWYRQDPGLGLRLIYFSYDVKMKEKGDIPEGYSVSREKKERFSLILESASTNQTSMYLCASSLLSYEQYFGPGTRLTVT.

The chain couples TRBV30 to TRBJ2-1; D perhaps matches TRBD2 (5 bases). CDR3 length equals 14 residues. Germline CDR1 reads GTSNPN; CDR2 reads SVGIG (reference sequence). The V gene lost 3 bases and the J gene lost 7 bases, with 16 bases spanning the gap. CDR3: CAWSPGWTGNEQFF. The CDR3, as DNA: TGTGCCTGGAGCCCGGGGTGGACGGGGAATGAGCAGTTCTTC.

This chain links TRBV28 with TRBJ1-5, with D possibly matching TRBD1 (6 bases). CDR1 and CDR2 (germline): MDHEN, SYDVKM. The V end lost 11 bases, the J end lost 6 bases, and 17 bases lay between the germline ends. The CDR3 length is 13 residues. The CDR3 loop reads CASIWRGGQPQHF. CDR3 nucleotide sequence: TGTGCCTCCATTTGGAGAGGGGGTCAGCCCCAGCATTTT.

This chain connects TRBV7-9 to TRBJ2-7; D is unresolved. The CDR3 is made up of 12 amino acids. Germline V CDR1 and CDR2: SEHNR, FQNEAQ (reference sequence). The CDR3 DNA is TGTGTCACCTCCCTCCTGGCCTACGAGCAGTACTTC. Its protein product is CVTSLLAYEQYF.

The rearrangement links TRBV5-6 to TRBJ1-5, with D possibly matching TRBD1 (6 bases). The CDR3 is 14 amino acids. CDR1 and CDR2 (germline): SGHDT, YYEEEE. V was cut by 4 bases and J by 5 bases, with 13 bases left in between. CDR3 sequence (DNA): TGTGCCAGCAGCCCTAACAGGGTGCATCAGCCCCAGCATTTT. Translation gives CASSPNRVHQPQHF.

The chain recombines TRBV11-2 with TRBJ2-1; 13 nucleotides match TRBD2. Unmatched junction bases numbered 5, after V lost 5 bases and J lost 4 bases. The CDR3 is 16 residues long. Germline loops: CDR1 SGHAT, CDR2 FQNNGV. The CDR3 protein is CASSLLAGGLYNEQFF. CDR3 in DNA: TGTGCCAGCAGCCTACTAGCGGGAGGGTTATACAATGAGCAGTTCTTC.

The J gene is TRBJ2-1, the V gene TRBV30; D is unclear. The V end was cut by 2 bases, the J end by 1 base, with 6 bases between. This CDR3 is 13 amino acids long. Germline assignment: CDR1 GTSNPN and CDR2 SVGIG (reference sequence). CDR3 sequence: CAWSFRSYNEQFF. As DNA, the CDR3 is TGTGCCTGGAGTTTTCGGTCCTACAATGAGCAGTTCTTC. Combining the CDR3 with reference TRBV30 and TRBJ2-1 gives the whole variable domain SQTIHQWPATLVQPVGSPLSLECTVEGTSNPNLYWYRQAAGRGLQLLFYSVGIGQISSEVPQNLSASRPQDRQFILSSKKLLLSDSGFYLCAWSFRSYNEQFFGPGTRLTVL.

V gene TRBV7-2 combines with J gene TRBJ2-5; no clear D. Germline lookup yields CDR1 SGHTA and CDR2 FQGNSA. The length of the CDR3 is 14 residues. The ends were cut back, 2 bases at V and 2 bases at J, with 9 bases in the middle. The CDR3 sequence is CASSLYGSQETQYF. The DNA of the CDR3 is TGTGCCAGCAGCTTATATGGCTCGCAAGAGACCCAGTACTTC.

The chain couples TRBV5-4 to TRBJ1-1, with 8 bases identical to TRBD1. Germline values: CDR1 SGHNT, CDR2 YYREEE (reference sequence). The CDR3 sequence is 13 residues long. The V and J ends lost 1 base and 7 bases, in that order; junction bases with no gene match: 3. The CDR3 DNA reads TGTGCCAGCAGCTTGTCAGGGGGCATTGAAGCTTTCTTT. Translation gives CASSLSGGIEAFF.

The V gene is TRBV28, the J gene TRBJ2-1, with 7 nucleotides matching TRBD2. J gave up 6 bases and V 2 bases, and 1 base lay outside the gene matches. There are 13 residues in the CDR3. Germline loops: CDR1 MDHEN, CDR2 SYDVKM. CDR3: CASSLPGGNEQFF. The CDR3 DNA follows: TGTGCCAGCAGTTTACCGGGGGGCAATGAGCAGTTCTTC. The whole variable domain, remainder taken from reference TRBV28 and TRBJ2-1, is DVKVTQSSRYLVKRTGEKVFLECVQDMDHENMFWYRQDPGLGLRLIYFSYDVKMKEKGDIPEGYSVSREKKERFSLILESASTNQTSMYLCASSLPGGNEQFFGPGTRLTVL.

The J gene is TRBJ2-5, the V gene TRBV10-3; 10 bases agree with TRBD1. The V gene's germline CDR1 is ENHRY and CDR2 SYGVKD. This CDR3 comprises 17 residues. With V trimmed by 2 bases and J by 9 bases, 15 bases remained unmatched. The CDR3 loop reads CAISEARVGTGAGAQYF. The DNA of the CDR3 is TGTGCCATCAGTGAGGCCCGGGTCGGGACAGGGGCTGGGGCCCAGTACTTC.

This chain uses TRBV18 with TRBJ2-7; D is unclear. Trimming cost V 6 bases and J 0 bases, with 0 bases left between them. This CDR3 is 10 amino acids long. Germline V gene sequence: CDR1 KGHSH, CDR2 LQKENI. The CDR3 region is CASSSYEQYF. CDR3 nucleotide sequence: TGTGCCAGCTCCTCCTACGAGCAGTACTTC.

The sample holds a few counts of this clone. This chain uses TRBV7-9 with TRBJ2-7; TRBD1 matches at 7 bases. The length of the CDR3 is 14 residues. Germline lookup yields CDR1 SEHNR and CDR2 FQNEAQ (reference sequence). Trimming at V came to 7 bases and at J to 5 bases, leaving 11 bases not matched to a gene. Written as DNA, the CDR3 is TGTGCCAGCACCCGGGAAGAGGGGGCCAACGAGCAGTACTTC. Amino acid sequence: CASTREEGANEQYF.

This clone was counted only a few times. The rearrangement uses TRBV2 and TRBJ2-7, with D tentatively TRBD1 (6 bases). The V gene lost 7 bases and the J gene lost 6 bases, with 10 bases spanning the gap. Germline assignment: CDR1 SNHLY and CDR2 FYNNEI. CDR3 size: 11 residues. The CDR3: CASILGGEQYF. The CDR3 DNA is TGTGCCAGCATATTAGGGGGCGAGCAGTACTTC.

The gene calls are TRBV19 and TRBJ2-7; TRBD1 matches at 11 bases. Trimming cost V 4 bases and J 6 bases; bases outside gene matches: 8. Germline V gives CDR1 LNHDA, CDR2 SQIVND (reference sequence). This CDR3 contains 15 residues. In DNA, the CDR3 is TGTGCCAGTAGTAGACCCGGGACAGGGGGTATCGAGCAGTACTTC. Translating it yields CASSRPGTGGIEQYF.

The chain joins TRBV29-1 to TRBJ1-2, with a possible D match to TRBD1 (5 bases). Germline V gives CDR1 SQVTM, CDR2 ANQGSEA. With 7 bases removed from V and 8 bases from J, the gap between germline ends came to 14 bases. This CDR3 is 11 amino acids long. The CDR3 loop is CSGGSRDGYTF. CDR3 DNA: TGCAGCGGAGGATCCAGGGACGGCTACACCTTC.

The CDR3: CATGLAGVDTQYF. CDR3 in DNA: TGTGCCACAGGACTAGCGGGAGTAGATACGCAGTATTTT. The chain combines TRBV14 with TRBJ2-3; TRBD2 matches at 13 bases. The CDR3 runs to 13 residues. Germline lookup yields CDR1 SGHDN and CDR2 FVKESK. The J segment lost 5 bases and the V segment lost 10 bases, leaving 3 bases of the junction unmatched.

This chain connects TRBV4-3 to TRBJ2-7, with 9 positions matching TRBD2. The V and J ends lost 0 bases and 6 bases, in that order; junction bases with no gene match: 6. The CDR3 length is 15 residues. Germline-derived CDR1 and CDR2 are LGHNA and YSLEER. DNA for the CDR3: TGCGCCAGCAGCCAAGATTACTCTAGCGGGACCGAGCAGTACTTC. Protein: CASSQDYSSGTEQYF.

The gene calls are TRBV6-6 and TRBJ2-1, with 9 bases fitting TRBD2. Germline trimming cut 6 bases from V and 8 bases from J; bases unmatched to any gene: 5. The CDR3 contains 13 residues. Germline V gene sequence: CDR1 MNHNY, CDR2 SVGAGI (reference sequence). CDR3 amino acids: CASSRLAVDEQFF. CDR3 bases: TGTGCCAGCAGCCGACTAGCGGTGGATGAGCAGTTCTTC.

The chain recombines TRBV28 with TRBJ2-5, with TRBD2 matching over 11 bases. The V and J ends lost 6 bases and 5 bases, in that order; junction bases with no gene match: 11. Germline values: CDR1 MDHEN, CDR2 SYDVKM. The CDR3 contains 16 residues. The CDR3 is CASSPSDLAGGETQYF. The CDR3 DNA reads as TGTGCCAGCAGCCCCTCCGATTTAGCGGGAGGGGAGACCCAGTACTTC.

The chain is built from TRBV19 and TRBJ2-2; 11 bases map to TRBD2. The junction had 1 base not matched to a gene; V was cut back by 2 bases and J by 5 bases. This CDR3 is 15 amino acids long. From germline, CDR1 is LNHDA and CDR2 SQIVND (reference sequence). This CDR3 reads CASSITSGRTGELFF. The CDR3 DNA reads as TGTGCCAGTAGTATAACTAGCGGGAGAACCGGGGAGCTGTTTTTT.